The next 21 T cell receptor gamma chains were all read from a single sample in a study of gamma-delta T cells after stem cell transplantation. TCRdb re-called the RT-PCR reads with CATT. The sample holds approximately 600 gamma-chain clones, 18% seen once. Sequencing used gamma-delta T cells. The origin of the receptors is a human donor. It is not recorded whose cells these are; they may come from a transplant donor.

By share, this clone ranks as large (0.1 to 1%). The rearrangement joins TRGV4 to TRGJP1. Here the J gene was assigned by germline matching of the DNA, as TCRdb has none. CDR1 is EGSTGY, CDR2 YDSYTSSV, per germline. This CDR3 has 13 residues. With 5 bases clipped from V and 8 bases from J, the junction kept 8 bases outside the gene matches. Here the CDR3 DNA reads TGTGCCACCTGGGGGGGACTGGGTTGGTTCAAGATATTT. The encoded protein is CATWGGLGWFKIF.

By share, this clone ranks as medium-sized. This probably arose from a read error, given a far larger clone one base away. The chain carries TRGV9 and TRGJ1 or TRGJ2. TCRdb gives no J gene; it was assigned here by matching the DNA to germline. This CDR3 region has 15 residues. CDR1 GITISATS and CDR2 ISYDGTV come from the germline V gene (reference sequence). V gave up 0 bases and J gave up 3 bases; unmatched junction bases: 8. This CDR3 is CALWEVHGSYYKKLF. CDR3 in DNA: TGTGCCTTGTGGGAGGTGCACGGGAGTTATTATAAGAAACTCTTT.

This clone appeared a few times. The chain uses TRGV5 and TRGJ1 or TRGJ2. TCRdb carries no J gene annotation; the J gene was assigned here by matching the DNA with germline. Per germline, CDR1 VINAFY and CDR2 YDVSNSKD. The CDR3 covers 12 residues. V lost 1 base, J lost 6 bases, and 3 bases stayed unmatched. This chain's CDR3 is CATWDSCYKKLF. The CDR3 DNA is TGTGCCACCTGGGACAGTTGTTATAAGAAACTCTTT.

Sample share makes this clone hyperexpanded. The sample carries other DNA sequences with the same CDR3. V and J are TRGV9 and TRGJP. No J segment appears in TCRdb, so it was assigned here by matching the sequence to germline. The germline gives CDR1 GITISATS, CDR2 ISYDGTV (reference sequence). Trimming took 1 base from V and 4 from J; bases not matched to a gene: 4. The CDR3 loop spans 17 amino acids. The CDR3 nucleotides read TGTGCCTTGTGGGAGGTTTCTCAAGAGTTGGGCAAAAAAATCAAGGTATTT. It translates to CALWEVSQELGKKIKVF.

By frequency in the sample, this clone is large. Since a far larger clone is one base different, this is likely a read error. The V call is TRGV9, the J call TRGJP2. TCRdb is silent on the J gene; assignment here came from matching the DNA to germline. There are 15 residues in the CDR3. CDR1 GITISATS and CDR2 ISYDGTV come from the germline V gene (reference sequence). CDR3 DNA sequence: TGTGCCTTGTGGGGGGTGCGGGTAAGTGATTGGATCAAGACGTTT. Translating it yields CALWGVRVSDWIKTF.

J is TRGJ1 or TRGJ2 and V is TRGV4. The J gene, left out of TCRdb, was set here by checking the DNA against germline. With V trimmed by 8 bases and J by 2 bases, 3 bases remained unmatched. This CDR3 has 11 amino acids. Germline loops: CDR1 EGSTGY, CDR2 YDSYTSSV. CDR3 residues: CATYHYYKKLF. DNA of the CDR3: TGTGCCACCTACCATTATTATAAGAAACTCTTT.

This clone was seen a single time. A far larger clone is one nucleotide away, so this likely arose from a read error. The V and J genes are TRGV9 and TRGJP. The J gene was not available in TCRdb and was assigned here by matching the DNA to germline segments. With V trimmed by 4 bases and J by 6 bases, 12 bases remained unmatched. The germline V gene encodes CDR1 GITISATS and CDR2 ISYDGTV (reference sequence). This CDR3 is built from 18 residues. CDR3 region: CALWDVVTGELGKKIKVF. The DNA for the CDR3 is TGTGCCTTGTGGGATGTGGTAACGGGAGAGTTGGGCAAAAAAATCAAGGTATTT.

Sample share makes this clone large. The sample holds other DNA sequences that translate to the same CDR3. The chain joins TRGV4 to TRGJ1 or TRGJ2. TCRdb supplies no J gene; here it was assigned by aligning the nucleotide sequence to germline. Trimming at V came to 5 bases and at J to 2 bases, leaving 6 bases not matched to a gene. The length of the CDR3 is 13 residues. CDR1 and CDR2 from the germline V gene are EGSTGY and YDSYTSSV. CDR3 DNA sequence: TGTGCCACCTGGGTGGAGGATTATTATAAGAAACTCTTT. This sequence encodes CATWVEDYYKKLF.

This clone is judged large (0.1 to 1%). Other DNA sequences in the same sample also yield this CDR3. The chain employs TRGV9 and TRGJ1 or TRGJ2. Assignment of the J gene here rests on matching the DNA to germline, because TCRdb gives none. V dropped 0 bases and J dropped 7; count of bases not matched to a gene: 3. The CDR3 has 12 residues. The germline gives CDR1 GITISATS, CDR2 ISYDGTV (reference sequence). The CDR3 here is CALWEVEYKKLF. CDR3 sequence (DNA): TGTGCCTTGTGGGAGGTGGAATATAAGAAACTCTTT.

By share of the sample, this clone is medium-sized (0.01 to 0.1%). The chain employs TRGV2 and TRGJ1 or TRGJ2. TCRdb leaves out the J gene; it was filled in here by matching the DNA to germline. The V segment lost 0 bases and the J segment 8 bases; nucleotides outside the gene matches: 4. This CDR3 spans 12 amino acids. In germline, CDR1 is EGSNGY, CDR2 YDSYNSKV. CDR3 in DNA: TGTGCCACCTGGGACGGGCCAAATAAGAAACTCTTT. Translating it yields CATWDGPNKKLF.

This clone was seen a single time. This may arise from a read error, as a much more abundant clone is one base away. The V gene is TRGV9, the J gene TRGJP. Because TCRdb records no J gene, it was assigned here through a match of the DNA to germline. The CDR3 length is 20 residues. Germline CDR1 and CDR2: GITISATS and ISYDGTV (reference sequence). CDR3 sequence (DNA): TGTGCCTTGTGGGAGGTATTAGTAGGCCAGCAAGAGTTGGGCAGAAAAATCAAGGTATTT. It encodes CALWEVLVGQQELGRKIKVF.

For this clone: One base away lies a much larger clone, so this may be a sequencing read error. The chain carries TRGV4 and TRGJ1 or TRGJ2. TCRdb does not report a J gene; here it was assigned by matching the DNA to germline references. This CDR3 region has 10 residues. Germline assignment: CDR1 EGSTGY and CDR2 YDSYTSSV. CDR3 loop: CATWDYQKLF. CDR3 coding DNA: TGTGCCACCTGGGATTATCAGAAACTCTTT.

V gene TRGV4 combines with J gene TRGJ1 or TRGJ2. The J gene comes from matching the DNA to germline here; TCRdb lacks it. With 3 bases clipped from V and 3 bases from J, the junction kept 2 bases outside the gene matches. The CDR3 spans 12 residues. CDR1 and CDR2 (germline): EGSTGY, YDSYTSSV. The CDR3, as DNA: TGTGCCACCTGGGATACTTATTATAAGAAACTCTTT. It yields the protein CATWDTYYKKLF.

In its sample, this clone was seen a few times. This specimen includes other DNA sequences encoding the same CDR3. The V call is TRGV4, the J call TRGJ1 or TRGJ2. Assignment of the J gene here rests on matching the DNA to germline, because TCRdb gives none. The CDR3 loop spans 12 amino acids. The J segment lost 7 bases and the V segment lost 2 bases, leaving 5 bases of the junction unmatched. CDR1 and CDR2 from the germline V gene are EGSTGY and YDSYTSSV. CDR3 protein: CATWDVGYKKLF. For the CDR3, the DNA is TGTGCCACCTGGGATGTGGGCTATAAGAAACTCTTT.

The chain's CDR3 is CATWDGPLGDYYKKLF. For the CDR3, the DNA is TGTGCCACCTGGGATGGGCCCCTGGGGGATTATTATAAGAAACTCTTT. V gene TRGV4 combines with J gene TRGJ1 or TRGJ2. Assignment of the J gene here rests on matching the DNA to germline, because TCRdb gives none. This CDR3 contains 16 residues. J was trimmed by 2 bases and V by 0 bases; bases with no gene match: 10. Germline CDR1 is EGSTGY and CDR2 is YDSYTSSV.

This clone appeared a few times. The DNA is omitted, as the CDR3 cannot be located on it reliably, and the CDR3 follows TCRdb's listing. The V gene is given as TRGV2, and no J gene call is available. The CDR3 region is 33 residues in length, termini included. Germline assignment: CDR1 EGSNGY and CDR2 YDSYNSKV. The CDR3 sequence: CATWDVPGVIIRNSLAVEQHLLSQVSIGRIQHF.

By frequency in the sample, this clone is large. Different DNA sequences within this sample yield the same CDR3. The gene calls are TRGV9 and TRGJP. TCRdb carries no J gene annotation; the J gene was assigned here by matching the DNA with germline. Germline CDR1 and CDR2: GITISATS and ISYDGTV (reference sequence). The CDR3 length is 16 residues. Trimming cost V 0 bases and J 7 bases; bases outside gene matches: 3. CDR3 in DNA: TGTGCCTTGTGGGAGGTGAGGGAGTTGGGCAAAAAAATCAAGGTATTT. It yields the protein CALWEVRELGKKIKVF.

The V call is TRGV2, the J call TRGJ1 or TRGJ2. TCRdb gives no J gene; it was assigned here by matching the DNA to germline. Looked up from germline, CDR1 is EGSNGY and CDR2 is YDSYNSKV. The CDR3 is made up of 16 amino acids. The ends lost 0 bases at V and 3 bases at J; junction bases unmatched: 11. CDR3 in amino acids: CATWDGREGLYYKKLF. CDR3 bases: TGTGCCACCTGGGACGGGCGGGAAGGGCTTTATTATAAGAAACTCTTT.

DNA for the CDR3: TGTGCCACCTGGGCCGAGAGTTATTATAAGAAACTCTTT. It encodes CATWAESYYKKLF. The gene calls are TRGV4 and TRGJ1 or TRGJ2. No J segment appears in TCRdb, so it was assigned here by matching the sequence to germline. CDR1 and CDR2 (germline): EGSTGY, YDSYTSSV. V shed 5 bases and J 3 bases; nucleotides not matched to a gene: 7. The CDR3 extends over 13 amino acids.

The table lists this clone with a few counts. The rearrangement uses TRGV9 and TRGJP. Assignment of the J gene here rests on matching the DNA to germline, because TCRdb gives none. Germline V gene lookup returns CDR1 GITISATS and CDR2 ISYDGTV (reference sequence). With V trimmed by 0 bases and J by 5 bases, 4 bases remained unmatched. This CDR3 is 17 amino acids long. DNA of the CDR3: TGTGCCTTGTGGGAGGTGCCAAAAGAGTTGGGCAAAAAAATCAAGGTATTT. It encodes CALWEVPKELGKKIKVF.

This clone came up a few times. This chain connects TRGV8 to TRGJ1 or TRGJ2. TCRdb does not report a J gene; here it was assigned by matching the DNA to germline references. CDR1 is VENAVY, CDR2 YDSYNSRV, per germline. The CDR3 length is 13 residues. The V segment lost 4 bases and the J segment 0 bases; nucleotides outside the gene matches: 3. DNA for the CDR3: TGTGCCACCTGGGACATGAATTATTATAAGAAACTCTTT. It translates to CATWDMNYYKKLF.